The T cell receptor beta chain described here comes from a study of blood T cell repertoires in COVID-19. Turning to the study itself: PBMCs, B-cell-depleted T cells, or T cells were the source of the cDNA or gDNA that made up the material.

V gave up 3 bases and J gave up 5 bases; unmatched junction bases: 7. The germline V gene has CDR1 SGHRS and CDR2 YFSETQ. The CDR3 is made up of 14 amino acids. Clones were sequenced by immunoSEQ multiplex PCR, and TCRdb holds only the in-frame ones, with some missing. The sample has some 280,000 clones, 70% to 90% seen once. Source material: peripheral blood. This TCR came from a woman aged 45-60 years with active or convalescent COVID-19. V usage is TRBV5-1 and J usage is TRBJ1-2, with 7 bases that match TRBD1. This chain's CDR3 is CASSWAGTEYGYTF. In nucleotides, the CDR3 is TGCGCCAGCAGCTGGGCCGGGACAGAATATGGCTACACCTTC. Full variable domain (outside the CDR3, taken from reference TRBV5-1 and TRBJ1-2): KAGVTQTPRYLIKTRGQQVTLSCSPISGHRSVSWYQQTPGQGLQFLFEYFSETQRNKGNFPGRFSGRQFSNSRSEMNVSTLELGDSALYLCASSWAGTEYGYTFGSGTRLTVV.